The 31 T cell receptor beta chains listed next were all sequenced from one sample in a study of T cells in Graves' hyperthyroidism and ophthalmopathy. TCR beta CDR3 region amplification was performed from RNA transcripts. The HTBI primer set served for first-round RT-PCR of the TCR CDR3. TCRdb fed the multiplex PCR reads into MiXCR, producing one record per CDR3 protein. Among 400,000 to 450,000 distinct CDR3 sequences, 14% to 15% were seen once, and the ten largest hold about 13%. The specimen was blood. These receptors were taken from a man between 18 and 29 years old with Graves' ophthalmopathy.

This clonotype came up many times. V gene TRBV11-2 combines with J gene TRBJ2-3, with 7 bases that match TRBD2. Germline CDR1 SGHAT, CDR2 FQNNGV. V dropped 5 bases and J dropped 3; count of bases not matched to a gene: 11. This CDR3 is built from 16 residues. In DNA, the CDR3 is TGTGCCAGCAGCCAACCGGGAGGTGGGTGGACAGATACGCAGTATTTT. Translating it yields CASSQPGGGWTDTQYF.

This clonotype showed up just a few times. The V call is TRBV7-9, the J call TRBJ2-7; TRBD2 aligns across 7 bases. The germline CDR1 and CDR2 sequences are SEHNR and FQNEAQ (reference sequence). The CDR3 covers 12 residues. V trimming: 8 bases; J trimming: 3 bases; junction bases outside the gene matches: 4. CDR3 coding DNA: TGTGCCAGCGGGGAGGGGTACTACGAGCAGTACTTC. Its protein product is CASGEGYYEQYF.

The rearrangement links TRBV7-9 to TRBJ2-6; TRBD2 is a possible D gene (5 bases). The V end was cut by 4 bases, the J end by 1 base, with 11 bases between. The length of the CDR3 is 16 residues. CDR1 is SEHNR and CDR2 is FQNEAQ in the germline V gene (reference sequence). The CDR3 spells CASSSAPGSGANVLTF. CDR3 DNA: TGTGCCAGCAGCTCAGCTCCGGGGTCTGGGGCCAACGTCCTGACTTTC.

There are many counts of this clonotype. The chain recombines TRBV11-3 with TRBJ2-7; D not resolved. Germline lookup yields CDR1 SGHNT and CDR2 YENEEA. The V and J ends lost 3 bases and 0 bases respectively, with 12 bases between them. The CDR3 consists of 15 residues. The CDR3: CASSLAYPSSYEQYF. Written as DNA, the CDR3 is TGTGCCAGCAGCTTGGCCTATCCAAGCTCCTACGAGCAGTACTTC.

This clonotype was detected a few times. The chain carries TRBV6-1 and TRBJ1-4; tentatively, D is TRBD1 (6 bases). The ends were cut back, 6 bases at V and 8 bases at J, with 10 bases in the middle. The germline gives CDR1 MNHNS, CDR2 SASEGT. This CDR3 has 12 amino acids. CDR3 bases: TGTGCCAGCAGGGACAGTACCGAAAAACTGTTTTTT. Amino acids: CASRDSTEKLFF.

This clonotype was seen more than once but under ten times. V gene TRBV19 combines with J gene TRBJ1-5, with 11 bases lining up with TRBD1. This CDR3 spans 17 amino acids. Losses at the gene ends were 6 bases for V and 5 bases for J; bases not matched to a gene: 12. Looked up from germline, CDR1 is LNHDA and CDR2 is SQIVND (reference sequence). CDR3 in amino acids: CASRPQEDRGLHQPQHF. CDR3 DNA sequence: TGTGCCAGTAGACCGCAAGAGGACAGGGGGCTTCATCAGCCCCAGCATTTT.

The rearrangement joins TRBV6-5 to TRBJ2-2; D uncertain. This CDR3 has 15 residues. The germline gives CDR1 MNHEY, CDR2 SVGAGI. V shed 2 bases and J shed 2 bases, with 9 bases lying between them. CDR3 nucleotides: TGTGCCAGCAGTTACGAGCAACGAAACACCGGGGAGCTGTTTTTT. Protein sequence: CASSYEQRNTGELFF.

The table lists this clonotype with many counts. V usage is TRBV7-3 and J usage is TRBJ2-3; D is unresolved. Trimming stripped 5 bases from V and 6 bases from J, with 15 bases between. CDR3 length: 14 amino acids. CDR1 SGHTA and CDR2 FQGTGA come from the germline V gene. The CDR3 loop is CASSPYTSSDTQYF. The CDR3 DNA follows: TGTGCCAGCAGCCCATATACCTCTTCTGATACGCAGTATTTT.

This clonotype was picked up many times. The gene calls are TRBV3-1 and TRBJ2-1; tentatively, D is TRBD2 (5 bases). Trimming took 4 bases from V and 6 from J, leaving 10 bases between them. Germline V gene data show CDR1 as LGHDT and CDR2 as YNNKEL (reference sequence). This CDR3 spans 13 amino acids. The CDR3 sequence is CASSPSRGNEQFF. The DNA of the CDR3 is TGTGCCAGCAGCCCCAGCCGGGGCAATGAGCAGTTCTTC.

This clonotype appeared many times. The V call is TRBV10-3, the J call TRBJ1-5, with D uncertain. From germline, CDR1 is ENHRY and CDR2 SYGVKD. V dropped 2 bases and J dropped 3 bases, with 2 bases sitting between them. CDR3 length: 12 residues. The CDR3 DNA follows: TGTGCCATCAGTGAGATCAATCAGCCCCAGCATTTT. It translates to CAISEINQPQHF.

This chain uses TRBV6-1 with TRBJ1-4; no clear D. Germline-derived CDR1 and CDR2 are MNHNS and SASEGT. V lost 1 base to trimming and J lost 6 bases, with 15 bases between them. This CDR3 comprises 16 residues. CDR3 sequence (DNA): TGTGCCAGCAGTGAAGAAGGTGGACGGACTTATGAAAAACTGTTTTTT. Protein product: CASSEEGGRTYEKLFF.

This clonotype was observed many times. The chain combines TRBV7-9 with TRBJ2-1, with a tentative D call TRBD1 (6 bases). V was pared by 3 bases and J by 0 bases, with 9 bases between. The CDR3 has 15 residues. CDR1 and CDR2 from the germline V gene are SEHNR and FQNEAQ (reference sequence). The CDR3 reads CASSLVQGSYNEQFF. The CDR3 DNA is TGTGCCAGCAGCTTGGTACAGGGCTCCTACAATGAGCAGTTCTTC.

This clonotype has a count of ten or more. The CDR3 DNA follows: TGCGCCAGCAGCTTTCAGGGACTCGAAAGGGACATTCAGTACTTC. It is translated as CASSFQGLERDIQYF. The J gene is TRBJ2-4, the V gene TRBV5-1, with TRBD2 as a possible D gene (6 bases). The CDR3 consists of 15 residues. Germline loops: CDR1 SGHRS, CDR2 YFSETQ. V shed 2 bases and J shed 8 bases, with 17 bases lying between them.

This clonotype was seen at least ten times. The chain recombines TRBV27 with TRBJ1-5; possibly TRBD1 for D (5 bases). Germline V CDR1 and CDR2: MNHEY, SMNVEV (reference sequence). The CDR3 has 15 residues. V was pared by 4 bases and J by 0 bases, with 10 bases between. This CDR3 reads CASSWGGVSNQPQHF. CDR3 coding DNA: TGTGCCAGCAGTTGGGGGGGAGTTAGCAATCAGCCCCAGCATTTT.

Ten or more counts support this clonotype. The chain joins TRBV11-2 to TRBJ1-1, with 9 bases that match TRBD1. V lost 5 bases to trimming and J lost 3 bases; unmatched junction nucleotides: 10. This CDR3 has 16 amino acids. In germline, CDR1 is SGHAT, CDR2 FQNNGV. Written as DNA, the CDR3 is TGTGCCAGCAGCCTCCACAGGGGGCGAATTCACACTGAAGCTTTCTTT. Encoded protein: CASSLHRGRIHTEAFF.

At least ten counts were recorded for this clonotype. This chain joins TRBV12-3 or TRBV12-4 and TRBJ2-1, with D perhaps assigned TRBD1 or TRBD2 (6 bases each). V lost 6 bases, J lost 2 bases, and 14 bases lay in between. The CDR3 length is 15 residues. The CDR3 protein is CASRPKGGPYNEQFF. DNA of the CDR3: TGTGCCAGCAGGCCAAAAGGGGGGCCCTACAATGAGCAGTTCTTC.

This clonotype was seen at least ten times. This sequence joins TRBV20-1 and TRBJ1-1; tentatively, D is TRBD1 (5 bases). The germline gives CDR1 DFQATT, CDR2 SNEGSKA (reference sequence). V dropped 2 bases and J dropped 1 base, with 14 bases sitting between them. The CDR3 consists of 15 residues. DNA of the CDR3: TGCAGTGCTAGACCCCCGACAGTAAAGAACACTGAAGCTTTCTTT. This gives the protein CSARPPTVKNTEAFF.

This clonotype was seen repeatedly, ten times or more. The V call is TRBV30, the J call TRBJ1-1, with 8 nucleotides matching TRBD1. This CDR3 comprises 14 residues. V lost 0 bases, J lost 5 bases, and 5 bases stayed unmatched. In germline, CDR1 is GTSNPN, CDR2 SVGIG (reference sequence). CDR3 in DNA: TGTGCCTGGAGTGTAGGACAGGGTCGGACTGAAGCTTTCTTT. It encodes CAWSVGQGRTEAFF.

This clonotype was counted ten times or more. The chain joins TRBV5-1 to TRBJ1-6, with D unclear. Trimming left V 2 bases short and J 7 bases short, with 13 bases between. This CDR3 has 15 amino acids. Germline loops: CDR1 SGHRS, CDR2 YFSETQ. DNA of the CDR3: TGCGCCAGCAGCTTTACGGGTCAGGCGAATTCACCCCTCCACTTT. It yields the protein CASSFTGQANSPLHF. The full variable domain, in which reference TRBV5-1 and TRBJ1-6 provide the parts outside the CDR3, is KAGVTQTPRYLIKTRGQQVTLSCSPISGHRSVSWYQQTPGQGLQFLFEYFSETQRNKGNFPGRFSGRQFSNSRSEMNVSTLELGDSALYLCASSFTGQANSPLHFGNGTRLTVT.

Of note for this clonotype: A much larger clone sits a single nucleotide away, making a read error possible. The V gene is TRBV27, the J gene TRBJ2-5; 8 bases line up with TRBD1. Germline CDR1 MNHEY, CDR2 SMNVEV (reference sequence). This CDR3 is 15 amino acids long. CDR3 coding DNA: TGTGCCGGCAGTTTATTTCAGGGGGCCCAAGAGACCCAGTACTTC. Its translation: CAGSLFQGAQETQYF.

As for this clonotype: The germline gene is not matched at one end of the junction; a read error may be the cause. CDR3 amino acids: CASRAPSDNEQFF. CDR3 DNA: TGCGCCAGCAGGGCCCCGTCCGACAATGAGCAGTTCTTC. The chain recombines TRBV5-6 with TRBJ2-1; tentative D call: TRBD1 (5 bases). This CDR3 has 13 residues. Germline CDR1 reads SGHDT; CDR2 reads YYEEEE. Looking up the rest from reference TRBV5-6 and TRBJ2-1 gives the full variable domain: DAGVTQSPTHLIKTRGQQVTLRCSPKSGHDTVSWYQQALGQGPQFIFQYYEEEERQRGNFPDRFSGHQFPNYSSELNVNALLLGDSALYLCASRAPSDNEQFFGPGTRLTVL.

The chain has TRBV20-1 and TRBJ2-1; TRBD2 agrees at 13 bases. The CDR3 has 14 amino acids. CDR1 DFQATT and CDR2 SNEGSKA come from the germline V gene (reference sequence). V gave up 5 bases and J gave up 5 bases; unmatched junction bases: 3. This CDR3 reads CSAGGTSGDNEQFF. Here the CDR3 DNA reads TGCAGTGCTGGAGGGACTAGCGGGGACAATGAGCAGTTCTTC.

In regard to this clonotype: A read error may explain this, as a much larger clone is one base away. The gene calls are TRBV6-1 and TRBJ2-1; 7 nucleotides agree with TRBD2. The V gene end was trimmed by 11 bases and the J gene end by 4 bases; junction bases not matched to a gene: 14. Germline V gives CDR1 MNHNS, CDR2 SASEGT. The length of the CDR3 is 15 residues. The CDR3 protein is CASSQAGETYNEQFF. CDR3 DNA: TGTGCCTCCTCCCAGGCGGGAGAAACATACAATGAGCAGTTCTTC.

The chain combines TRBV12-3 or TRBV12-4 with TRBJ2-5, with D unclear. Trimming cost V 5 bases and J 5 bases, with 12 bases left between them. The CDR3 loop spans 13 amino acids. The chain's CDR3 is CASSPPLFETQYF. The CDR3 DNA reads TGTGCCAGCAGTCCGCCGCTTTTTGAGACCCAGTACTTC.

This clonotype has ten or more counts. The V and J genes are TRBV6-2 or TRBV6-3 and TRBJ2-1; 7 bases fit TRBD2. Unmatched junction bases numbered 12, after V lost 4 bases and J lost 6 bases. Per germline, CDR1 MNHEY and CDR2 SVGEGT. This CDR3 spans 16 amino acids. The CDR3 region has the DNA TGTGCCAGCAGTTCTCCTCTAGCGGAGCAGGGCAATGAGCAGTTCTTC. It translates to CASSSPLAEQGNEQFF.

V and J are TRBV12-3 or TRBV12-4 and TRBJ2-2; 7 bases fit TRBD1. The V gene end was trimmed by 4 bases and the J gene end by 3 bases; junction bases not matched to a gene: 8. The CDR3 loop spans 16 amino acids. CDR3 sequence (DNA): TGTGCCAGCAGTTCCCAGACAGGGATGGACACCGGGGAGCTGTTTTTT. Translation: CASSSQTGMDTGELFF.

This clonotype has a single count. No conserved phenylalanine or tryptophan ends this CDR3, so it is likely a read error. The genes are TRBV9 and TRBJ2-6; D possibly corresponds to TRBD1 (6 bases). The CDR3 spans 17 residues. Germline V gene sequence: CDR1 SGDLS, CDR2 YYNGEE. V lost 0 bases and J 2 bases, leaving 12 bases between the germline ends. As DNA, the CDR3 is TGTGCCAGCAGCGTAGTAGGGGCAGGGGCTGGGGCCAACGTCCTGACTTCC. Its translation: CASSVVGAGAGANVLTS.

The rearrangement joins TRBV5-1 to TRBJ2-7, with D uncertain. Trimming removed 4 bases from V and 2 bases from J, with 13 bases in between. The CDR3 totals 14 residues. CDR1 is SGHRS and CDR2 is YFSETQ in the germline V gene. The CDR3 sequence is CASSIEGLAYEQYF. In DNA, the CDR3 is TGCGCCAGCAGCATAGAAGGGCTTGCCTACGAGCAGTACTTC.

This clonotype appeared many times. The chain couples TRBV5-4 to TRBJ2-7; 14 nucleotides agree with TRBD2. J lost 8 bases, V lost 6 bases, and 7 bases had no gene match. CDR1 SGHNT and CDR2 YYREEE come from the germline V gene (reference sequence). The CDR3 is 14 residues long. In nucleotides, the CDR3 is TGTGCCAGCACGATGGGGACTAGCGGGAGTCAGCAGTACTTC. It specifies CASTMGTSGSQQYF.

This clonotype was seen repeatedly, ten times or more. The V call is TRBV30, the J call TRBJ1-2; 7 bases are a match to TRBD1. The V gene end was trimmed by 5 bases and the J gene end by 1 base; junction bases not matched to a gene: 1. The CDR3 sequence is 12 residues long. CDR1 GTSNPN and CDR2 SVGIG come from the germline V gene (reference sequence). CDR3 in amino acids: CAWGQVNYGYTF. CDR3 coding DNA: TGTGCCTGGGGACAGGTTAACTATGGCTACACCTTC. The whole variable domain, filled in from reference TRBV30 and TRBJ1-2, reads SQTIHQWPATLVQPVGSPLSLECTVEGTSNPNLYWYRQAAGRGLQLLFYSVGIGQISSEVPQNLSASRPQDRQFILSSKKLLLSDSGFYLCAWGQVNYGYTFGSGTRLTVV.

The sample holds a few counts of this clonotype. The gene calls are TRBV5-1 and TRBJ2-7; TRBD2 aligns across 7 bases. The J segment lost 3 bases and the V segment lost 2 bases, leaving 2 bases of the junction unmatched. Germline-derived CDR1 and CDR2 are SGHRS and YFSETQ. The CDR3 contains 13 residues. The CDR3 here is CASSFAGDYEQYF. In DNA, the CDR3 is TGCGCCAGCAGCTTTGCGGGGGACTACGAGCAGTACTTC.